The next 30 T cell receptor beta chains were all read from a single sample in a study of blood T cell repertoires in COVID-19. Generated by immunoSEQ multiplex PCR, the TCRdb table keeps only in-frame clones and is missing some. Of tens of thousands of clones in the sample, roughly 70% were seen once. The sample consisted of peripheral blood. These receptors originate from an elderly man with acute or convalescent COVID-19.

This clone came up many times. The rearrangement joins TRBV25-1 to TRBJ1-6; D gene ambiguous. The CDR3 has 14 amino acids. V dropped 6 bases and J dropped 3 bases, with 9 bases sitting between them. Germline lookup yields CDR1 MGHDK and CDR2 SYGVNS. Here the CDR3 reads CASSTYDYNSPLHF. The DNA for the CDR3 is TGTGCCAGCAGCACCTACGACTATAATTCACCCCTCCACTTT.

This clone has more than one count but fewer than ten. V gene TRBV6-6 combines with J gene TRBJ2-7, with D tentatively TRBD1 (5 bases). Germline-derived CDR1 and CDR2 are MNHNY and SVGAGI (reference sequence). Trimming stripped 6 bases from V and 6 bases from J, with 12 bases between. This CDR3 comprises 12 residues. The CDR3 sequence is CASSLDSPEQYF. The CDR3 DNA is TGTGCCAGCAGCCTCGACAGCCCCGAGCAGTACTTC.

The V call is TRBV7-9, the J call TRBJ1-1, with 10 bases lining up with TRBD1. This CDR3 contains 17 residues. The ends lost 0 bases at V and 0 bases at J; junction bases unmatched: 4. Germline CDR1 SEHNR, CDR2 FQNEAQ (reference sequence). The CDR3 DNA reads TGTGCCAGCAGCTTAGCAAGGACAGGGGGGTTGAACACTGAAGCTTTCTTT. Its translation: CASSLARTGGLNTEAFF. Complete variable domain (other parts from reference TRBV7-9 and TRBJ1-1): DTGVSQNPRHKITKRGQNVTFRCDPISEHNRLYWYRQTLGQGPEFLTYFQNEAQLEKSRLLSDRFSAERPKGSFSTLEIQRTEQGDSAMYLCASSLARTGGLNTEAFFGQGTRLTVV.

This chain connects TRBV7-8 to TRBJ2-2; weak D call: TRBD2 (5 bases). The germline gives CDR1 SGHVS, CDR2 FQNEAQ. Trimming removed 6 bases from V and 1 base from J, with 9 bases in between. There are 14 residues in the CDR3. In DNA form, the CDR3 reads TGTGCCAGCAGACGCCGGGGGAACACCGGGGAGCTGTTTTTT. This sequence encodes CASRRRGNTGELFF.

V and J are TRBV2 and TRBJ2-3; 7 nucleotides align to TRBD1. J was trimmed by 2 bases and V by 0 bases; bases with no gene match: 8. This CDR3 spans 17 amino acids. The germline V gene has CDR1 SNHLY and CDR2 FYNNEI. In nucleotides, the CDR3 is TGTGCCAGCAGTGAAGCGGGGTCGACAGGGTTCACAGATACGCAGTATTTT. Amino acid sequence: CASSEAGSTGFTDTQYF.

The V gene is TRBV27, the J gene TRBJ1-2; D may be TRBD1 (5 bases). The CDR3 contains 14 residues. From germline, CDR1 is MNHEY and CDR2 SMNVEV (reference sequence). The V and J ends lost 2 bases and 7 bases respectively, with 14 bases between them. The CDR3 spells CASSLTTGTGGYTF. The CDR3 DNA sequence: TGTGCCAGCAGTTTAACCACAGGAACAGGTGGCTACACCTTC.

J is TRBJ1-2 and V is TRBV28, with D unresolved. Germline values: CDR1 MDHEN, CDR2 SYDVKM. The CDR3 extends over 14 amino acids. V lost 8 bases and J 6 bases, leaving 19 bases between the germline ends. This CDR3 is CASFRDFRENGYTF. CDR3 coding DNA: TGTGCCAGCTTCCGTGACTTTCGAGAGAATGGCTACACCTTC.

The V call is TRBV3-1 (or the pseudogene TRBV3-2), the J call TRBJ2-2; 8 bases agree with TRBD2. J gave up 2 bases and V 6 bases, and 5 bases lay outside the gene matches. From germline, CDR1 is LGHDT and CDR2 YNNKEL (reference sequence). The CDR3 runs to 15 residues. The CDR3 DNA sequence: TGTGCCAGCAGTCTCGGACTAGCCAACACCGGGGAGCTGTTTTTT. As protein: CASSLGLANTGELFF.

The gene calls are TRBV4-1 and TRBJ2-1, with TRBD2 identical over 7 bases. The V segment lost 1 base and the J segment 7 bases; nucleotides outside the gene matches: 7. Looked up from germline, CDR1 is MGHRA and CDR2 is YSYEKL. The CDR3 consists of 15 residues. The CDR3 region has the DNA TGCGCCAGCAGCCAAGGGGGAGGGAGGAGTAATGAGCAGTTCTTC. Its protein is CASSQGGGRSNEQFF.

The chain links TRBV7-8 to TRBJ1-1, with a possible D match to TRBD1 (6 bases). Germline CDR1 SGHVS, CDR2 FQNEAQ. The V end was cut by 5 bases, the J end by 9 bases, with 13 bases between. The CDR3 totals 12 residues. The CDR3 spells CASSPQGLKAFF. Here the CDR3 DNA reads TGTGCCAGCAGCCCCCAGGGGTTGAAAGCTTTCTTT.

The chain employs TRBV6-6 and TRBJ2-7; the D gene is possibly TRBD2 (6 bases). The germline CDR1 and CDR2 sequences are MNHNY and SVGAGI (reference sequence). The CDR3 covers 12 residues. V gave up 6 bases and J gave up 1 base, with 7 bases separating them. This CDR3 reads CASRRGSYEQYF. The CDR3 DNA sequence: TGTGCCAGCAGGCGGGGTTCCTACGAGCAGTACTTC.

The rearrangement joins TRBV7-2 to TRBJ1-5; 7 bases align to TRBD1. The CDR3 sequence is 17 residues long. From germline, CDR1 is SGHTA and CDR2 FQGNSA. J was trimmed by 3 bases and V by 3 bases; bases with no gene match: 11. CDR3 region: CASSLRAGTAFNQPQHF. The CDR3, as DNA: TGTGCCAGCAGCTTGCGAGCCGGGACAGCCTTCAATCAGCCCCAGCATTTT.

V and J are TRBV30 and TRBJ2-3, with a tentative D call TRBD2 (6 bases). Germline CDR1 is GTSNPN and CDR2 is SVGIG (reference sequence). CDR3 size: 14 residues. V gave up 0 bases and J gave up 4 bases, with 11 bases separating them. The CDR3, as DNA: TGTGCCTGGAGTGTACGGGGGAGGTCAGATACGCAGTATTTT. Translated, it gives CAWSVRGRSDTQYF. Filled out from reference TRBV30 and TRBJ2-3, the complete variable domain reads SQTIHQWPATLVQPVGSPLSLECTVEGTSNPNLYWYRQAAGRGLQLLFYSVGIGQISSEVPQNLSASRPQDRQFILSSKKLLLSDSGFYLCAWSVRGRSDTQYFGPGTRLTVL.

This rearrangement joins TRBV11-2 to TRBJ2-1, with 10 bases aligning to TRBD2. Germline assignment: CDR1 SGHAT and CDR2 FQNNGV. The CDR3 is 15 amino acids. V lost 6 bases, J lost 5 bases, and 7 bases stayed unmatched. CDR3 bases: TGTGCCAGCAGTTTTAGCGGGAGGAGGAACAATGAGCAGTTCTTC. As protein: CASSFSGRRNNEQFF.

This chain joins TRBV28 and TRBJ2-5; D remains unclear. Germline CDR1 reads MDHEN; CDR2 reads SYDVKM. V was pared by 8 bases and J by 4 bases, with 14 bases between. The CDR3 has 13 amino acids. The CDR3 bases are TGTGCCAGCGAAGATCGGTTACGAGAGACCCAGTACTTC. Translated, it gives CASEDRLRETQYF. The whole variable domain, remainder taken from reference TRBV28 and TRBJ2-5, is DVKVTQSSRYLVKRTGEKVFLECVQDMDHENMFWYRQDPGLGLRLIYFSYDVKMKEKGDIPEGYSVSREKKERFSLILESASTNQTSMYLCASEDRLRETQYFGPGTRLLVL.

The V gene is TRBV9, the J gene TRBJ2-2; no firm D call. The CDR3 is made up of 14 amino acids. The V end lost 0 bases, the J end lost 0 bases, and 3 bases lay between the germline ends. Germline V gene sequence: CDR1 SGDLS, CDR2 YYNGEE. The DNA of the CDR3 is TGTGCCAGCAGCGTAGTAGCGAACACCGGGGAGCTGTTTTTT. Translating gives CASSVVANTGELFF.

The chain joins TRBV11-3 to TRBJ2-1; perhaps TRBD2 as D (6 bases). CDR3 length: 13 amino acids. The V gene's germline CDR1 is SGHNT and CDR2 YENEEA. V dropped 5 bases and J dropped 7 bases, with 12 bases sitting between them. The CDR3 DNA reads TGTGCCAGCAGCCATCCTGGGGGGAATGAGCAGTTCTTC. This gives the protein CASSHPGGNEQFF.

J is TRBJ2-1 and V is TRBV30, with D perhaps matching TRBD2 (6 bases). CDR3 size: 12 residues. The germline V gene encodes CDR1 GTSNPN and CDR2 SVGIG (reference sequence). Trimming pared 3 bases from V and 8 bases from J, leaving 11 bases between. CDR3 sequence: CAWSEPGDEQFF. In DNA, the CDR3 is TGTGCCTGGAGCGAGCCGGGGGATGAGCAGTTCTTC.

The CDR3 DNA sequence: TGTGCCATCAATCCTGGGGAGACCACAGATACGCAGTATTTT. This codes for CAINPGETTDTQYF. The chain has TRBV10-3 and TRBJ2-3; TRBD2 might be the D (5 bases). The CDR3 is 14 residues long. The V gene lost 7 bases and the J gene lost 2 bases, with 13 bases spanning the gap. Germline V gene sequence: CDR1 ENHRY, CDR2 SYGVKD.

V usage is TRBV6-1 and J usage is TRBJ1-5, with D uncertain. The CDR3 is 13 amino acids. Trimming removed 1 base from V and 9 bases from J, with 10 bases in between. Germline V gene sequence: CDR1 MNHNS, CDR2 SASEGT. The CDR3 DNA is TGTGCCAGCAGTGAAGTCGTAAGGAGGCCCCAGCATTTT. It encodes CASSEVVRRPQHF.

The rearrangement links TRBV7-8 to TRBJ1-4, with 7 nucleotides matching TRBD1. Per the germline V gene, CDR1 is SGHVS and CDR2 is FQNEAQ. Trimming took 1 base from V and 8 from J; bases not matched to a gene: 4. The CDR3 spans 14 residues. The CDR3, as DNA: TGTGCCAGCAGCTTAGAAAGGGGGCGGGAAAAACTGTTTTTT. It encodes CASSLERGREKLFF.

The chain joins TRBV5-1 to TRBJ2-1; 14 nucleotides line up with TRBD2. This CDR3 has 16 residues. The junction had 8 bases not matched to a gene; V was cut back by 0 bases and J by 12 bases. Per the germline V gene, CDR1 is SGHRS and CDR2 is YFSETQ. As DNA, the CDR3 is TGCGCCAGCAGCTTGGCCCCGGGACTAGCGGGAGCGGGGCAGTTCTTC. It is translated as CASSLAPGLAGAGQFF. Together with reference TRBV5-1 and TRBJ2-1, the CDR3 gives the full variable domain: KAGVTQTPRYLIKTRGQQVTLSCSPISGHRSVSWYQQTPGQGLQFLFEYFSETQRNKGNFPGRFSGRQFSNSRSEMNVSTLELGDSALYLCASSLAPGLAGAGQFFGPGTRLTVL.

The DNA of the CDR3 is TGCGCCAGCAGCCGAAACAGGGACTCTGGAAACACCATATATTTT. Encoded protein: CASSRNRDSGNTIYF. The chain joins TRBV4-3 to TRBJ1-3; TRBD1 is a possible D gene (6 bases). The CDR3 is 15 amino acids. Trimming left V 4 bases short and J 0 bases short, with 10 bases between. Germline loops: CDR1 LGHNA, CDR2 YSLEER.

The V gene is TRBV9, the J gene TRBJ2-7; TRBD2 matches at 8 bases. The CDR3 contains 13 residues. Germline trimming cut 4 bases from V and 3 bases from J; bases unmatched to any gene: 3. CDR1 is SGDLS and CDR2 is YYNGEE in the germline V gene. CDR3 loop: CASSPRGGYEQYF. The CDR3 DNA sequence: TGTGCCAGCAGCCCTCGGGGGGGCTACGAGCAGTACTTC.

This clone was observed once. The rearrangement joins TRBV6-5 to TRBJ2-7; TRBD1 agrees at 7 bases. V was clipped by 0 bases and J by 7 bases; unmatched bases: 9. CDR3 size: 15 residues. CDR1 is MNHEY, CDR2 SVGAGI, per germline. CDR3 in amino acids: CASSYSPGQTVEQYF. CDR3 DNA: TGTGCCAGCAGTTACTCACCGGGACAGACCGTGGAGCAGTACTTC.

This chain connects TRBV25-1 to TRBJ1-3; no firm D call. Trimming removed 2 bases from V and 0 bases from J, with 5 bases in between. The CDR3 runs to 14 residues. Germline V gives CDR1 MGHDK, CDR2 SYGVNS. The CDR3 region is CASSEGLSGNTIYF. In nucleotides, the CDR3 is TGTGCCAGCAGTGAAGGCCTCTCTGGAAACACCATATATTTT.

This clone occurred once. This chain uses TRBV5-4 with TRBJ2-3, with D possibly TRBD2 on 6 matching bases. CDR3 length: 13 amino acids. In germline, CDR1 is SGHNT, CDR2 YYREEE (reference sequence). The V gene lost 4 bases and the J gene lost 4 bases, with 10 bases spanning the gap. CDR3 in amino acids: CASSRRGADTQYF. Here the CDR3 DNA reads TGTGCCAGCAGCCGGAGGGGAGCAGATACGCAGTATTTT.

The rearrangement links TRBV6-6 to TRBJ2-7; TRBD2 matches at 10 bases. The ends lost 0 bases at V and 3 bases at J; junction bases unmatched: 5. Germline CDR1 reads MNHNY; CDR2 reads SVGAGI (reference sequence). The CDR3 is 16 residues long. The CDR3 region has the DNA TGTGCCAGCAGTTACTCGAGCGGGAGGGGTGGCTACGAGCAGTACTTC. Amino acids: CASSYSSGRGGYEQYF.

The chain combines TRBV21-1 with TRBJ2-7; the D segment call TRBD2 is taken from the table without a DNA check. TRBV21-1 is classified as a pseudogene. CDR3 size: 14 residues. The CDR3, as DNA: TGTGCCAGCAGCCCCCGGGAGACATACTACGAGCAGTACTTC. Protein product: CASSPRETYYEQYF.

The J gene is TRBJ2-6, the V gene TRBV29-1; 10 nucleotides agree with TRBD2. Germline V gene lookup returns CDR1 SQVTM and CDR2 ANQGSEA. With 7 bases clipped from V and 3 bases from J, the junction kept 9 bases outside the gene matches. The CDR3 covers 16 residues. This CDR3 is CSATGVAGGGANVLTF. Here the CDR3 DNA reads TGCAGCGCCACCGGAGTAGCGGGAGGTGGGGCCAACGTCCTGACTTTC.